This T cell receptor beta chain was recovered during a study of blood T cell repertoires in COVID-19. About the research overall: PBMCs, B-cell-depleted T cells, or T cells provided the cDNA or gDNA that made up the material.

Original methodology: Nucleated cell number was recorded as an estimate derived from reference gene primer amplification. TCRdb's copy holds only in-frame clones and misses some; the assay was immunoSEQ multiplex PCR. The V and J calls and the clone size are those of that table, but D and trimming were determined from the DNA. The sample carries a few hundred thousand clones, 75% to 90% recorded once. V lost 6 bases to trimming and J lost 6 bases; unmatched junction nucleotides: 3. The length of the CDR3 is 13 residues. In germline, CDR1 is SEHNR, CDR2 FQNEAQ (reference sequence). This TCR came from a man aged 25-45 years who had recovered from COVID-19. V usage is TRBV7-9 and J usage is TRBJ2-2; 8 bases line up with TRBD1. Sequenced material: peripheral blood. CDR3 residues: CASRSRGPGELFF. CDR3 in DNA: TGTGCCAGCAGGTCCAGGGGGCCCGGGGAGCTGTTTTTT.